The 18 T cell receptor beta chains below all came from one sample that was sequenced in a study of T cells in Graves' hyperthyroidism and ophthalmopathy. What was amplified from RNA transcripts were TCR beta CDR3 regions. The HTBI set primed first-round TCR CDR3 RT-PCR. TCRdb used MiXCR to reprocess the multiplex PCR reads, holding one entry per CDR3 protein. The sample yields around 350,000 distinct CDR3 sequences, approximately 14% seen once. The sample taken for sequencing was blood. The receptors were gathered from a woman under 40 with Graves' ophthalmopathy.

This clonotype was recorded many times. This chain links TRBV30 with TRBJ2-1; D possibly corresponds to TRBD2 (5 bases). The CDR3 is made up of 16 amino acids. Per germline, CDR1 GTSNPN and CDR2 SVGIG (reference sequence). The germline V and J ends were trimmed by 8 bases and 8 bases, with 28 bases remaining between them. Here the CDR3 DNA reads TGTGCCGGAGGCCGGGATCTAAGATTGTTTGGCGATGAGCAGTTCTTC. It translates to CAGGRDLRLFGDEQFF.

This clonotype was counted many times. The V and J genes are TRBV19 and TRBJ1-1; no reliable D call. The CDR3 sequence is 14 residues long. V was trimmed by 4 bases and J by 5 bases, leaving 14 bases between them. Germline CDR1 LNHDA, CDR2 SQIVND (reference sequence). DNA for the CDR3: TGTGCCAGTAGTAGCAGGACTTTTCGAACTGAAGCTTTCTTT. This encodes CASSSRTFRTEAFF.

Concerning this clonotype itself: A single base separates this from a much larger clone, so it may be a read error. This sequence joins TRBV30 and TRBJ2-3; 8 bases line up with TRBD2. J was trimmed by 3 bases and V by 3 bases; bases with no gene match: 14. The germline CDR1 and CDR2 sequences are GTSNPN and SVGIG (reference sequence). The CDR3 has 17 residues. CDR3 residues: CAWRANTLAGRTDTQYF. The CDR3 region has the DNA TGTGCCTGGAGAGCTAACACCTTAGCGGGGCGGACAGATACGCAGTATTTT.

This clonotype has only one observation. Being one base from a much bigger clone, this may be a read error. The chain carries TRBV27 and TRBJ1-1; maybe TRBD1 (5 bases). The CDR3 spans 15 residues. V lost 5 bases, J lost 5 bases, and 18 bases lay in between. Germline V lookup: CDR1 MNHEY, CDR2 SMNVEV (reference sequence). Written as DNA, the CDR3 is TGTGCCAGCAGTGTGGGGGAGGGCTGGATGACTGAAGCTTTCTTT. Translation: CASSVGEGWMTEAFF.

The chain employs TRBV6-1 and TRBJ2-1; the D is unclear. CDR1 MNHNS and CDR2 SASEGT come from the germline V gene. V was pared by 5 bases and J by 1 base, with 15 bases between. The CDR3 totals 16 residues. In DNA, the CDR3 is TGTGCCAGCAGTCCTTACAAAGCATCTTCCTACAATGAGCAGTTCTTC. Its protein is CASSPYKASSYNEQFF.

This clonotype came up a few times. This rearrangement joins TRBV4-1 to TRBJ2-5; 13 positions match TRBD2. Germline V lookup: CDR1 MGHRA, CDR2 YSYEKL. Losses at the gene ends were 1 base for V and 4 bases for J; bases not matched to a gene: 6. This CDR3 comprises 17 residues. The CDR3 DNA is TGCGCCAGCAGCCAAGGGAGGACTAGCGGGGGTGGAGAGACCCAGTACTTC. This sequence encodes CASSQGRTSGGGETQYF.

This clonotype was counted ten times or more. The CDR3 here is CASSTDGLGGRPAFF. The CDR3 DNA sequence: TGTGCCAGCAGTACCGATGGGCTGGGAGGACGGCCGGCTTTCTTT. This chain joins TRBV6-1 and TRBJ1-1; D unclear. Germline CDR1 MNHNS, CDR2 SASEGT. The V and J ends lost 5 bases and 11 bases respectively, with 24 bases between them. The CDR3 runs 15 residues.

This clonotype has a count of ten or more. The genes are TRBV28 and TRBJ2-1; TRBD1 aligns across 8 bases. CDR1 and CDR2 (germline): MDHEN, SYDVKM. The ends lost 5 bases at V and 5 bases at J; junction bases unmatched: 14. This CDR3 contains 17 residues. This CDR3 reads CASSTRGQGAIDNEQFF. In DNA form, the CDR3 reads TGTGCCAGCAGTACGCGGGGCCAGGGGGCGATCGACAATGAGCAGTTCTTC.

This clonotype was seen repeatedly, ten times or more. The CDR3 sequence is CASSLENPSLQGASGYTF. The CDR3 DNA is TGTGCCAGCAGTTTAGAAAACCCGTCACTACAGGGGGCTAGTGGCTACACCTTC. V usage is TRBV27 and J usage is TRBJ1-2, with 9 bases aligning to TRBD1. The junction had 17 bases not matched to a gene; V was cut back by 2 bases and J by 7 bases. The CDR3 extends over 18 amino acids. Germline lookup yields CDR1 MNHEY and CDR2 SMNVEV (reference sequence).

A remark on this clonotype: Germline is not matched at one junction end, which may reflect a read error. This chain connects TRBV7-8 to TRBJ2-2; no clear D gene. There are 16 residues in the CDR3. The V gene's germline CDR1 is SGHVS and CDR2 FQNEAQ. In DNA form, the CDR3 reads TGTCCCAGCAGCATCCTAAGTTTGGGGAACACCGGGGAGCTGTTTTTT. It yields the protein CPSSILSLGNTGELFF.

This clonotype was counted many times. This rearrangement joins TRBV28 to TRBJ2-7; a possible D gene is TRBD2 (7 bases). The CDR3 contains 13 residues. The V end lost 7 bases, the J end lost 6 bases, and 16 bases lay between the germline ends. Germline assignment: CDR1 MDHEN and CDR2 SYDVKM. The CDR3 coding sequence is TGTGCCAGCAACAGCCGGGGGGCGGGCGAGCAGTACTTC. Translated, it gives CASNSRGAGEQYF.

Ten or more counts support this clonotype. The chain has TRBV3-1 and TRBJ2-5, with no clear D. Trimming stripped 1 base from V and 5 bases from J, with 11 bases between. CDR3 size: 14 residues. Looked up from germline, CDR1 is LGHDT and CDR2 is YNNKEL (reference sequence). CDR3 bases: TGTGCCAGCAGCCAAGTGGAGTTCGGGGAGACCCAGTACTTC. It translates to CASSQVEFGETQYF.

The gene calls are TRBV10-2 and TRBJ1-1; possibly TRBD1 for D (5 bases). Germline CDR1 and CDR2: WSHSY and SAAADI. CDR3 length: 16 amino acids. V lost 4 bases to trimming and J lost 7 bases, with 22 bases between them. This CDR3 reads CASSATQGAHPREAFF. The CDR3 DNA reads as TGCGCCAGCAGTGCGACGCAGGGAGCCCACCCGCGTGAAGCTTTCTTT.

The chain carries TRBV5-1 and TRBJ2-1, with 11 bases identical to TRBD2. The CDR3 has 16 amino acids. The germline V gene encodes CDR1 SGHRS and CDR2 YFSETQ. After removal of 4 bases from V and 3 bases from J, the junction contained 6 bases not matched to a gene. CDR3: CASSRPSGGFYNEQFF. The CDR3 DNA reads TGCGCCAGCAGCAGACCTAGCGGGGGGTTCTACAATGAGCAGTTCTTC.

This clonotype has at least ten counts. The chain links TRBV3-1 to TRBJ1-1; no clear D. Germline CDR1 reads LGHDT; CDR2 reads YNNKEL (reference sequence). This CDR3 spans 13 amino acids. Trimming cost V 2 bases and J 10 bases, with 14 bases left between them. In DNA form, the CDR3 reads TGTGCCAGCAGCCAACCTCCTGGCGTGGGAGCTTTCTTT. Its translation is CASSQPPGVGAFF.

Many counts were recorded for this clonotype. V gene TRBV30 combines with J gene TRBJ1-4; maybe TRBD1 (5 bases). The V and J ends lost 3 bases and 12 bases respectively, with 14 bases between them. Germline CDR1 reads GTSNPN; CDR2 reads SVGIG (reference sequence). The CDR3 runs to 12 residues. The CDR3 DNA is TGTGCCTGGAGCACCCGTGGGGGGGAACTGTTTTTT. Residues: CAWSTRGGELFF.

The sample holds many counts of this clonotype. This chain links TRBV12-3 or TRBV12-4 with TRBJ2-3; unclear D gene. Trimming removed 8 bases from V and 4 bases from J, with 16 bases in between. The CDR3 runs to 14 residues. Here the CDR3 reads CASQKDPLSDTQYF. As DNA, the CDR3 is TGTGCCAGCCAAAAAGACCCTCTGTCAGATACGCAGTATTTT.

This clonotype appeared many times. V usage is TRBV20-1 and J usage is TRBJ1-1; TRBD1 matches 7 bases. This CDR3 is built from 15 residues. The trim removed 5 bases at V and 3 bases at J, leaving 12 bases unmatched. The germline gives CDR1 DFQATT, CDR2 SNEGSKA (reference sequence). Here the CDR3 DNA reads TGCAGTGCTGGGAACCCGGGACAGTTAGACACTGAAGCTTTCTTT. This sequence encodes CSAGNPGQLDTEAFF.